The rows below give T cell receptor beta chains drawn from one sample of a study of T-cell memory formation after mild COVID-19. TCRdb reanalysed the 5' RACE reads using MiXCR and keeps one entry per CDR3 protein. The sample records roughly 600,000 distinct CDR3 sequences, about 20% being singletons. The sequenced material came from PBMCs or a T cell subset sorted from them (not recorded which). The receptors stem from an adult woman who had mild COVID-19 (a few samples of this study predate the infection). Cell type and time point are not known. Both conserved end residues are part of each CDR3. A D gene is named only where the DNA matches it firmly. A row's size may be missing; if present it is once, few, many or a size class.

len,v_gene,j_gene,abundance,d_gene,CDR3nt,CDR3aa
16,TRBV6-1,TRBJ2-3,NA,NA,TGTGCCAGCAGTGGATGGGGGGGCAGAGACACAGATACGCAGTATTTT,CASSGWGGRDTDTQYF
12,TRBV7-9,TRBJ2-7,few,NA,TGTGCCAGCAGCTTCATCGCCTACGAGCAGTACTTC,CASSFIAYEQYF
22,TRBV7-8,TRBJ2-3,few,TRBD2,TGTGCCAGCAGCTTAGGGGGTAGGACTAGCGGGAGGTCGGGAATCGGCACAGATACGCAGTATTTT,CASSLGGRTSGRSGIGTDTQYF
13,TRBV12-3/TRBV12-4,TRBJ2-7,few,TRBD2,TGTGCCAGCAGTTTAAGCGGGAGTGGAGAGCAGTACTTC,CASSLSGSGEQYF
17,TRBV4-2,TRBJ1-3,NA,NA,TGTGCCAGCAGCCATCCCTGGGGAGGGCGGCAGGGAAACACCATATATTTT,CASSHPWGGRQGNTIYF
18,TRBV4-1,TRBJ2-1,NA,NA,TGCGCCAGCAGCCAAGAGTGGGCCGCCGGGTACAATGGCCATGAGCAGTTCTTC,CASSQEWAAGYNGHEQFF
15,TRBV29-1,TRBJ2-1,many,NA,TGCAGCGTTAAGGCGGCGGCAAGCTCCTACAATGAGCAGTTCTTC,CSVKAAASSYNEQFF
19,TRBV7-8,TRBJ2-6,few,NA,TGTGCCAGCAGCGAATTCCCGACAGGAACATTCTCTGGGGCCAACGTCCTGACTTTC,CASSEFPTGTFSGANVLTF
14,TRBV11-3,TRBJ2-2,NA,NA,TGTGCCAGCAATGGAAGGTCGAACACCGGGGAGCTGTTTTTT,CASNGRSNTGELFF
15,TRBV5-5,TRBJ2-1,NA,TRBD2,TGTGCCAGCAGCTTCTGGACTAGCCTCGACAATGAGCAGTTCTTC,CASSFWTSLDNEQFF
14,TRBV6-5,TRBJ1-2,NA,NA,TGTGCCAGCAGTTACTCGATTTCGGGGCTCGGCTACACCTTC,CASSYSISGLGYTF
15,TRBV20-1,TRBJ2-5,many,TRBD2,TGCAGTGCTATGCCACTAGCGGGAGCACAAGAGACCCAGTACTTC,CSAMPLAGAQETQYF
18,TRBV6-5,TRBJ2-2,NA,NA,TGTGCCAGCAGTTACTATGGACCAATGATAAGTGACACCGGGGAGCTGTTTTTT,CASSYYGPMISDTGELFF
19,TRBV6-5,TRBJ2-1,few,TRBD2,TGTGCCAGCAGTTCCCTCTCCGGGACTAGCGGGAGTTCGTACAATGAGCAGTTCTTC,CASSSLSGTSGSSYNEQFF
15,TRBV2,TRBJ1-6,few,TRBD1,TGTGCCAGCAGTGACCCCACAGGGGGCGGTTCACCCCTCCACTTT,CASSDPTGGGSPLHF
11,TRBV29-1,TRBJ2-5,few,NA,TGCAGCGTTGCGAAGGGTGAGACCCAGTACTTC,CSVAKGETQYF